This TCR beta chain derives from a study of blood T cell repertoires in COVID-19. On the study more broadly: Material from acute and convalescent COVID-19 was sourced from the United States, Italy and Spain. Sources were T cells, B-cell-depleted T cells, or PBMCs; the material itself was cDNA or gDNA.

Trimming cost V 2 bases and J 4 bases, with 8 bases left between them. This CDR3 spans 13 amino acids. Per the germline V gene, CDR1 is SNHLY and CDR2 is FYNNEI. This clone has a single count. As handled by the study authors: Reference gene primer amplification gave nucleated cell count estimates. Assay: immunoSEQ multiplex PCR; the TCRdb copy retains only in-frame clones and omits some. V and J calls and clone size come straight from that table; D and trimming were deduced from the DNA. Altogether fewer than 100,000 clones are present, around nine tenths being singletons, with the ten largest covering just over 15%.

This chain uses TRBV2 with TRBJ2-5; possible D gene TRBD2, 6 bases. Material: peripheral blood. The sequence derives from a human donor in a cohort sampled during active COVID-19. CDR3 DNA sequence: TGTGCCAGCAGTGAATTGGAGGGAGAGACCCAGTACTTC. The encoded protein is CASSELEGETQYF.